Listed below are T cell receptor beta chains from one sample, sequenced in a study of cytomegalovirus exposure and HLA in healthy donors. Profiling relied on immunoSEQ multiplex PCR, and the TCRdb table lists in-frame clones only, not all of them. The data contain around 110,000 clones, over 60% of them singletons. The material sequenced was PBMCs. Receptor source: a woman under 30 in good health and CMV-seropositive. CDR3s include the opening cysteine and the closing phenylalanine or tryptophan. Fields, in order: D gene, V gene, J gene, clone size, CDR3 DNA, CDR3 protein. A D gene is named only where the DNA matches it firmly. The size of a clone is reported for some rows only, either as once, few or many, or as a class for expanded clones.

>-|TRBV30|TRBJ2-4|-
TGTGCCTGGACCCAGTCCAAAAACATTCAGTACTTC
CAWTQSKNIQYF
>-|TRBV6-5|TRBJ1-2|-
TGTGCCAGCAGCCAGACAGGCAACTATGGCTACACCTTC
CASSQTGNYGYTF
>-|TRBV5-6|TRBJ2-7|-
TGTGCCAGCAGCTTGCCAGGGGGGCCGAGCTCCTACGAGCAGTACTTC
CASSLPGGPSSYEQYF
>TRBD2|TRBV4-1|TRBJ2-1|-
TGCGCCTCACATCCTAGCGGGAGAACCCGTGGCAATGAGCAGTTCTTC
CASHPSGRTRGNEQFF
>TRBD2|TRBV4-1|TRBJ2-7|-
TGCGCCAGCAGGGTTCAGATAGCGGGCCCGGGAGCCTACGAGCAGTACTTC
CASRVQIAGPGAYEQYF
>-|TRBV10-1|TRBJ1-2|-
TGCGCCAGCACCAGACAGGAGCCGATTAACTATGGCTACACCTTC
CASTRQEPINYGYTF
>TRBD2|TRBV19|TRBJ2-7|-
TGTGCCAGTAGTATCCAAGCGGGAGCCACCTACGAGCAGTACTTC
CASSIQAGATYEQYF
>-|TRBV28|TRBJ1-2|-
TGTGCCAGCAGTCCGGGGACACGTTTCTCCTATGGCTACACCTTC
CASSPGTRFSYGYTF
>-|TRBV2|TRBJ1-5|-
TGTGCCAGCAGTGAAGCGGGGAGACGTCAGCCCCAGCATTTT
CASSEAGRRQPQHF
>-|TRBV7-8|TRBJ1-5|-
TGTGCCAGCCAACCCGGGTCCCCACCCGCGAAGTATCAGCCCCAGCATTTT
CASQPGSPPAKYQPQHF
>-|TRBV5-8|TRBJ1-1|-
TGTGCCAGCAGCCCGAGGGTCGGGGGGAACACTGAAGCTTTCTTT
CASSPRVGGNTEAFF
>-|TRBV4-1|TRBJ1-2|once
TGCGCCAGCAGCCAAGGTCGGGGTTATAGAGACGGCTACACCTTC
CASSQGRGYRDGYTF
>TRBD1|TRBV6-1|TRBJ2-2|-
TGTGCCAGCAGTGAAGCGCCCTTACAGGGGACCGGGGAGCTGTTTTTT
CASSEAPLQGTGELFF
>-|TRBV19|TRBJ2-3|few
TGTGCCACCGCCTGGGGGGACGGACGATCAGATACGCAGTATTTT
CATAWGDGRSDTQYF
>TRBD2|TRBV15|TRBJ2-7|-
TGTGCCACCAGCAGGGACGTGGGACTAGCGGGAGCGTCCTACGAGCAGTACTTC
CATSRDVGLAGASYEQYF
>-|TRBV19|TRBJ2-7|-
TGTGCCAGTAGTATGAGAGGGAACTCCTACGAGCAGTACTTC
CASSMRGNSYEQYF
>-|TRBV9|TRBJ2-3|-
TGTGCCAGCAGCGTAGCCTTCACAGATACGCAGTATTTT
CASSVAFTDTQYF
>TRBD1|TRBV11-2|TRBJ1-2|-
TGTGCCAGCATCCCTTACCAGGGACAGGGGAAGGGAGCACTGGAGGGCTACACCTTC
CASIPYQGQGKGALEGYTF
>-|TRBV5-1|TRBJ1-1|-
TGCGCCAGCAGCCCTGGCCCGCGGAAGGGGCACACTGAAGCTTTCTTT
CASSPGPRKGHTEAFF
>TRBD1|TRBV7-9|TRBJ2-7|-
TGTGCCAGCAGTTTTGCCTCCGGGACAGGGGCGTCCGAGCAGTACTTC
CASSFASGTGASEQYF
>TRBD1|TRBV5-8|TRBJ2-7|-
TGTGCCAGCAGCTTGGTGGACAGGGTAAGCGAGCAGTACTTC
CASSLVDRVSEQYF
>TRBD1|TRBV6-6|TRBJ1-5|-
TGTGCCAGCAGTTGGCACAGGGGCTACAATCAGCCCCAGCATTTT
CASSWHRGYNQPQHF
>TRBD1|TRBV2|TRBJ1-1|-
TGTGCCAGCAGTGAGGTGGAGGGGGCCACTGAAGCTTTCTTT
CASSEVEGATEAFF
>TRBD1|TRBV5-1|TRBJ1-1|once
TGCGCCAGCAGCTCCCCGACAGGGCTGAACACTGAAGCTTTCTTT
CASSSPTGLNTEAFF
>TRBD2|TRBV10-3|TRBJ2-2|-
TGTGCCATCACCCAGCGGGAGCAGACCGGGGAGCTGTTTTTT
CAITQREQTGELFF
>TRBD1|TRBV5-1|TRBJ1-5|once
TGCGCCAGCAAACAGACAGGGGGCGGCAATCAGCCCCAGCATTTT
CASKQTGGGNQPQHF
>-|TRBV14|TRBJ1-3|-
TGTGCCAGCAGCCCCTCGGAGGGCAGGCGGAGCTCTGGAAACACCATATATTTT
CASSPSEGRRSSGNTIYF
>-|TRBV21-1|TRBJ2-5|-
TGTGCCAGCAGCTCACAGGGGACTGACTACGGGACCCAGTACTTC
CASSSQGTDYGTQYF
>-|TRBV7-7|TRBJ1-1|few
TGTGCTAGCAGCTTATGGGTGAAGCCTGGGAGAGCTTTCTTT
CASSLWVKPGRAFF
>-|TRBV5-1|TRBJ2-3|-
TGCGCCAGCAGCCCCACTTTGGGGGGTGGCACAGATACGCAGTATTTT
CASSPTLGGGTDTQYF
>-|TRBV6-1|TRBJ1-1|-
TGTGCCAGCACCTCCGGGACATACACTGAAGCTTTCTTT
CASTSGTYTEAFF
>TRBD1|TRBV19|TRBJ2-7|-
TGTGCCAGTAGCCCCGACAGGGTGGACGGCGAGCAGTACTTC
CASSPDRVDGEQYF
>-|TRBV19|TRBJ1-2|-
TGTGCCAGTAGTATAGCCGGGAATGCTGGCTACACCTTC
CASSIAGNAGYTF
>TRBD1|TRBV5-6|TRBJ1-4|few
TGTGCCAGCAGCTTGGGGACAGGGAATGAAAAACTGTTTTTT
CASSLGTGNEKLFF
>-|TRBV20-1|TRBJ1-1|-
TGCAGTGGCGAAGGGGACACTGAAGCTTTCTTT
CSGEGDTEAFF
>-|TRBV7-8|TRBJ1-1|once
TGTGCCAGCAGCTTTATTAACACTGAAGCTTTCTTT
CASSFINTEAFF
>TRBD2|TRBV2|TRBJ2-1|-
TGTGCCAGCAATGGAGCGGGAGGATTACTTGAGCAGTTCTTC
CASNGAGGLLEQFF
>-|TRBV5-1|TRBJ1-2|-
TGCGCCAGCAGCTTGACCTCAGGGGTGGATGGCTACACCTTC
CASSLTSGVDGYTF
>-|TRBV28|TRBJ1-1|-
TGTGCCAGCACTGGGGGCAGAGGGGCTGAAGCTTTCTTT
CASTGGRGAEAFF
>-|TRBV5-5|TRBJ1-2|-
TGTGCCAGCAGCACACTGGGGGCCTATGGCTACACCTTC
CASSTLGAYGYTF
>-|TRBV28|TRBJ2-5|-
TGTGCCAGCACCACCCCAAGGGGGGGCGCAGAGACCCAGTACTTC
CASTTPRGGAETQYF
>TRBD2|TRBV5-1|TRBJ2-3|-
TGCGCCAGCAGCTTAGGACTAGCGGGAGCCGATACGCAGTATTTT
CASSLGLAGADTQYF
>-|TRBV2|TRBJ2-7|-
TGTGCCAGCAGTGAAGGACTGCGCTCCTACGAGCAGTACTTC
CASSEGLRSYEQYF
>TRBD1|TRBV7-8|TRBJ1-6|-
TGTGCCAGCAGCTTAGTCGGACAGGGAGTAAAATCACCCCTCCACTTT
CASSLVGQGVKSPLHF
>-|TRBV7-3|TRBJ2-2|-
TGTGCCAGCAGCTCAGGTCCAGCCACCGGGGAGCTGTTTTTT
CASSSGPATGELFF
>TRBD2|TRBV7-9|TRBJ2-4|-
TGTGCCAGCAGCTTCACGGGAGGGGTGGACATTCAGTACTTC
CASSFTGGVDIQYF
>TRBD2|TRBV19|TRBJ2-2|few
TGTGCCAGTAGTGCTACTAGCGCGAACACCGGGGAGCTGTTTTTT
CASSATSANTGELFF
>TRBD2|TRBV10-1|TRBJ2-3|-
TGCGCCAGCAGTCTCCGACTAGCGGGAGAAGGAGATACGCAGTATTTT
CASSLRLAGEGDTQYF
>-|TRBV2|TRBJ2-1|-
TGTGCCAGCAAGGGGCAGGCCACCTACAATGAGCAGTTCTTC
CASKGQATYNEQFF
>TRBD1|TRBV18|TRBJ2-3|-
TGTGCCAGCTCCCAAAGCCCAGGGGGAGAGGGAGCAGATACGCAGTATTTT
CASSQSPGGEGADTQYF
>TRBD2|TRBV9|TRBJ2-3|few
TGTGCCAGCAGCGGAAGCGGGAGATCCGATACGCAGTATTTT
CASSGSGRSDTQYF
>TRBD2|TRBV5-4|TRBJ2-3|-
TGTGCCAGCAGCCCGGGGACTAGCGGGAGAGCAGATACGCAGTATTTT
CASSPGTSGRADTQYF
>-|TRBV6-5|TRBJ2-3|-
TGTGCCAGCAGCCTTGGGCTCGCAGATACGCAGTATTTT
CASSLGLADTQYF
>TRBD1|TRBV10-1|TRBJ2-7|-
TGCGCCAGCAGCCGGACAGGGGGCGCCGGCGATCAGTACTTC
CASSRTGGAGDQYF
>-|TRBV5-3|TRBJ1-2|-
TGTGCCAGAAGCTTGAGAACGGTCCTCTATGGCTACACCTTC
CARSLRTVLYGYTF
>TRBD2|TRBV5-1|TRBJ2-1|-
TGCGCCAGCAGCTTGGTCCTAGCGGAGTCGGATGAGCAGTTCTTC
CASSLVLAESDEQFF
>TRBD2|TRBV19|TRBJ2-5|-
TGTGCCAGTAGGAGCGGGAGGAAAGAGACCCAGTACTTC
CASRSGRKETQYF
>-|TRBV5-1|TRBJ2-7|-
TGCGCCAGCAGCTTGGCTCTTCCCGGCGGGCAGTACTTC
CASSLALPGGQYF
>-|TRBV28|TRBJ1-1|-
TGTGCCAGCAGTCCTCCGGGGAACACTGAAGCTTTCTTT
CASSPPGNTEAFF